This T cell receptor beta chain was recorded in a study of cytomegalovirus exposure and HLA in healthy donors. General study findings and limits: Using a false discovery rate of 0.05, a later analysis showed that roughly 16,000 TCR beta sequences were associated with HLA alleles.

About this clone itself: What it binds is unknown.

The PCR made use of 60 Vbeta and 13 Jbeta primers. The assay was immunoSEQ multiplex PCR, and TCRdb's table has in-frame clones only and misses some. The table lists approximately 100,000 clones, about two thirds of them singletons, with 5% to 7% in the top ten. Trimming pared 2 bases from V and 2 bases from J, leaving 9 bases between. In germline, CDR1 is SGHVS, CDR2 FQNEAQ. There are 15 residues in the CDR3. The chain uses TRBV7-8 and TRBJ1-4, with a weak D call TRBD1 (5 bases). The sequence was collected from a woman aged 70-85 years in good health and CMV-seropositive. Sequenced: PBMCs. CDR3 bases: TGTGCCAGCAGCTTACAGGGTCGGACTAATGAAAAACTGTTTTTT. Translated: CASSLQGRTNEKLFF. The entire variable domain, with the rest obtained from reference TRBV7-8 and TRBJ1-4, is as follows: GAGVSQSPRYKVAKRGQDVALRCDPISGHVSLFWYQQALGQGPEFLTYFQNEAQLDKSGLPSDRFFAERPEGSVSTLKIQRTQQEDSAVYLCASSLQGRTNEKLFFGSGTQLSVL.